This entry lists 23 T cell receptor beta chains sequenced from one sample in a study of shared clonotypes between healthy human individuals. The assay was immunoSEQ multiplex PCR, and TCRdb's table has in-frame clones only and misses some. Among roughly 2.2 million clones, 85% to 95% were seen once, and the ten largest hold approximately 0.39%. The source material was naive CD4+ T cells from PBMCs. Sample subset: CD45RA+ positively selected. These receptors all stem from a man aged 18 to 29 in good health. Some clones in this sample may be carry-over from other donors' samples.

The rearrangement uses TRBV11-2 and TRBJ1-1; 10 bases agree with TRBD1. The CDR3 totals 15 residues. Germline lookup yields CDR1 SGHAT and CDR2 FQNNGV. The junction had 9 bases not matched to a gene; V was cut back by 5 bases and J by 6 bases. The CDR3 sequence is CASSPPTGGVPEAFF. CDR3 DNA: TGTGCCAGCAGCCCACCGACAGGGGGCGTACCTGAAGCTTTCTTT. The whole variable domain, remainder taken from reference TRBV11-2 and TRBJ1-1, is EAGVAQSPRYKIIEKRQSVAFWCNPISGHATLYWYQQILGQGPKLLIQFQNNGVVDDSQLPKDRFSAERLKGVDSTLKIQPAKLEDSAVYLCASSPPTGGVPEAFFGQGTRLTVV.

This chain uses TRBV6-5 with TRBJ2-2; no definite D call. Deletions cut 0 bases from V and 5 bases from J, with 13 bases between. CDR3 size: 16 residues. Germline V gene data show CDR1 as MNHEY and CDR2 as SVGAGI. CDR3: CASSYSTGPATGELFF. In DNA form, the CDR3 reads TGTGCCAGCAGTTACTCGACTGGGCCAGCGACCGGGGAGCTGTTTTTT.

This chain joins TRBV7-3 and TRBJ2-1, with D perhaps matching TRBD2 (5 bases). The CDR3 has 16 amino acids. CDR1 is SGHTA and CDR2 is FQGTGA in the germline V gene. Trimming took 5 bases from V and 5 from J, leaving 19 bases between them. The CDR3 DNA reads TGTGCCAGCAGCCCTACGGGGAGAGGGTTTGACAATGAGCAGTTCTTC. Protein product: CASSPTGRGFDNEQFF.

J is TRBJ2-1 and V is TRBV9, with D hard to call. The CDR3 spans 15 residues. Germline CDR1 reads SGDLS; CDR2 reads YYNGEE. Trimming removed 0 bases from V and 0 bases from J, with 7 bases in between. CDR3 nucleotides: TGTGCCAGCAGCGTAGAGTCAAACTCCTACAATGAGCAGTTCTTC. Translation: CASSVESNSYNEQFF.

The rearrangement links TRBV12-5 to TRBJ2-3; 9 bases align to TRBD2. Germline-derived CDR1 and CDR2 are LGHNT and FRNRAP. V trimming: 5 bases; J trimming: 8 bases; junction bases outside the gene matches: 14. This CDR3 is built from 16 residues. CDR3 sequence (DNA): TGTGCTAGTGGTCAGTTAGCGGGAGCCCGTCAGGGTACGCAGTATTTT. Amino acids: CASGQLAGARQGTQYF.

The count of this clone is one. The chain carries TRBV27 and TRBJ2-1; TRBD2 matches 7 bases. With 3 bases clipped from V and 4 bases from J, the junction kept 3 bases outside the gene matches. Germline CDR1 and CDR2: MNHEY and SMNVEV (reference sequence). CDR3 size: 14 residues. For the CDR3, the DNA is TGTGCCAGCAGTTTGGGGGGGGGTTACAATGAGCAGTTCTTC. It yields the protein CASSLGGGYNEQFF.

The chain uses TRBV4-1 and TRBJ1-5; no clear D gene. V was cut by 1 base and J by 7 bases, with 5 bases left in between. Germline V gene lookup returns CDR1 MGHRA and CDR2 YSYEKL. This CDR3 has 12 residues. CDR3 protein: CASSQAGQPQHF. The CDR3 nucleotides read TGCGCCAGCAGCCAAGCGGGACAGCCCCAGCATTTT.

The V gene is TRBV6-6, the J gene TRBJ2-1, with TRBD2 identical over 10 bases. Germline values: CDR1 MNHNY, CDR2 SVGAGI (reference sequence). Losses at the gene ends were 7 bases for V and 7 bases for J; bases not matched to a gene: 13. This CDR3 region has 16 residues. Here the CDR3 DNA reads TGTGCCAGCAAGCCCGCCAGCGGGAGGGCCGGGAATGAGCAGTTCTTC. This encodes CASKPASGRAGNEQFF.

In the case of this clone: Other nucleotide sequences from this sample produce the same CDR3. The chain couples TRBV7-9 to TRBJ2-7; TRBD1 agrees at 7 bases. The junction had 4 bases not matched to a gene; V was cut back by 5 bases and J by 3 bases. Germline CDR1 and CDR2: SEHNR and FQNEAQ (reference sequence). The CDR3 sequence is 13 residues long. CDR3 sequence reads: CASSLGQVYEQYF. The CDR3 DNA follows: TGTGCCAGCAGCCTCGGACAGGTCTACGAGCAGTACTTC.

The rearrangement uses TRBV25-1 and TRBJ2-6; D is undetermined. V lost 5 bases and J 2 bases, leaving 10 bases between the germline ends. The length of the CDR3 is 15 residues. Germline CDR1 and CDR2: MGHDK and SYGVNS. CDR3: CASSSHWAGANVLTF. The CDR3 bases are TGTGCCAGCAGTAGCCATTGGGCTGGGGCCAACGTCCTGACTTTC.

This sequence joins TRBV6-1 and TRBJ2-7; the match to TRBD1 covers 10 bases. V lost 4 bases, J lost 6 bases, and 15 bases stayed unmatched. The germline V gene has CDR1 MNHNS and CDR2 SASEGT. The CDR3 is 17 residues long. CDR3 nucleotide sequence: TGTGCCAGCAGTGGCCGGACAGGGGGGGGCGGTAGGCGCGAGCAGTACTTC. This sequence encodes CASSGRTGGGGRREQYF.

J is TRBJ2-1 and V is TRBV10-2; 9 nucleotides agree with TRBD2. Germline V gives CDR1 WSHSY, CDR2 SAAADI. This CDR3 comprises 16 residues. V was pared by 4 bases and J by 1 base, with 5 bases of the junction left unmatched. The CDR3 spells CASSGRTSESYNEQFF. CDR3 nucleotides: TGCGCCAGCAGTGGGAGGACTAGCGAATCCTACAATGAGCAGTTCTTC.

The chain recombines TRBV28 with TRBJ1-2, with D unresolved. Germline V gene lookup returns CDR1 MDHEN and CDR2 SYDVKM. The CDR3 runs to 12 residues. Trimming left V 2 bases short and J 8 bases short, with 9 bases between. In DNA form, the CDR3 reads TGTGCCAGCAGTTTAAAGGTCAACGGCTACACCTTC. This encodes CASSLKVNGYTF.

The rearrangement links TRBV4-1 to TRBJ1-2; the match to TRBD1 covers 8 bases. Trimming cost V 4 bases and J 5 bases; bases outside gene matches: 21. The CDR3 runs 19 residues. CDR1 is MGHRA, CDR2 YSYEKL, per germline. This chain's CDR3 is CASSLSTMTNRGRNYGYTF. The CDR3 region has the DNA TGCGCCAGCAGCCTCTCGACGATGACCAACAGGGGGAGAAATTATGGCTACACCTTC.

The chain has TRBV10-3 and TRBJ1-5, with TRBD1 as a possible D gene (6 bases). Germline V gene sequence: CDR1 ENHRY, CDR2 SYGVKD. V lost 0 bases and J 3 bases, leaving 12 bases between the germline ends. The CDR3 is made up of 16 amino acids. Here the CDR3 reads CAISESPRGTNQPQHF. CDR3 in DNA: TGTGCCATCAGTGAGTCCCCCAGGGGCACCAATCAGCCCCAGCATTTT.

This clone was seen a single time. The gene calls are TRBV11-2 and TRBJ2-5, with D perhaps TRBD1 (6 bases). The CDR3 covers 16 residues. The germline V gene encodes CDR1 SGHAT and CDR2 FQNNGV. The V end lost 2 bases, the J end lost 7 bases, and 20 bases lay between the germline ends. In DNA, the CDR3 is TGTGCCAGCAGCTTATCAACAGGGATCGTTTTTGGGACCCAGTACTTC. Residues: CASSLSTGIVFGTQYF. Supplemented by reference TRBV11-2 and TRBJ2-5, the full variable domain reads EAGVAQSPRYKIIEKRQSVAFWCNPISGHATLYWYQQILGQGPKLLIQFQNNGVVDDSQLPKDRFSAERLKGVDSTLKIQPAKLEDSAVYLCASSLSTGIVFGTQYFGPGTRLLVL.

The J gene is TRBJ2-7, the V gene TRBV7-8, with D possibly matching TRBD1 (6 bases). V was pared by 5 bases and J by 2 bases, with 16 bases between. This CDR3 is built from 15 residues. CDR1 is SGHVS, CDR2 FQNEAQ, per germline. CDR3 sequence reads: CASSSRGSLTYEQYF. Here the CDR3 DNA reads TGTGCCAGCAGCAGCAGGGGAAGCCTAACCTACGAGCAGTACTTC.

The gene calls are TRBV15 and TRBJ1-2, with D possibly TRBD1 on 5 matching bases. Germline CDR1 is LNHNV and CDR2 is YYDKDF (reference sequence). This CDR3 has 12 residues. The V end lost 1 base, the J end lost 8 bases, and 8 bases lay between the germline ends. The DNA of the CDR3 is TGTGCCACCAGCAGAGCGTGGGGCGGCTACACCTTC. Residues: CATSRAWGGYTF. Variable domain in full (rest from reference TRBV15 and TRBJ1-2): DAMVIQNPRYQVTQFGKPVTLSCSQTLNHNVMYWYQQKSSQAPKLLFHYYDKDFNNEADTPDNFQSRRPNTSFCFLDIRSPGLGDTAMYLCATSRAWGGYTFGSGTRLTVV.

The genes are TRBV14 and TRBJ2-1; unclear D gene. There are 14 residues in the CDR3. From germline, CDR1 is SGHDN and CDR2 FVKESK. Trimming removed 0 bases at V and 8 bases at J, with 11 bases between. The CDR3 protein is CASSQDTLADEQFF. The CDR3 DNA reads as TGTGCCAGCAGCCAAGATACTCTGGCGGATGAGCAGTTCTTC.

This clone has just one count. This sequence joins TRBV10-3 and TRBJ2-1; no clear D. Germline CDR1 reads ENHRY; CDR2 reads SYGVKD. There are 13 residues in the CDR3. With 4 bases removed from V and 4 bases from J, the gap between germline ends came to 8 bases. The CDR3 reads CAISAADYNEQFF. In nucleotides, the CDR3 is TGTGCCATCAGTGCGGCGGATTACAATGAGCAGTTCTTC.

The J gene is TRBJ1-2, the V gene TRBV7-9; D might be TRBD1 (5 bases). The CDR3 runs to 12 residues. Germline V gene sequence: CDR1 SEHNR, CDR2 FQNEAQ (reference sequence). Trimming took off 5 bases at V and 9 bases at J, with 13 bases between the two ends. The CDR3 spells CASSPSGTRYTF. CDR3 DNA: TGTGCCAGCAGCCCGAGCGGGACCCGCTACACCTTC.

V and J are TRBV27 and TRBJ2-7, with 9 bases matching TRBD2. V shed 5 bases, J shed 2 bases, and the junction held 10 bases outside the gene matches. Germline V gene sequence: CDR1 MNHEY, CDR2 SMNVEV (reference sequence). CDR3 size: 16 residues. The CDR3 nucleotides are TGTGCCAGCAGTCCGTACGCCGCTAGCGGGACCTACGAGCAGTACTTC. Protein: CASSPYAASGTYEQYF.

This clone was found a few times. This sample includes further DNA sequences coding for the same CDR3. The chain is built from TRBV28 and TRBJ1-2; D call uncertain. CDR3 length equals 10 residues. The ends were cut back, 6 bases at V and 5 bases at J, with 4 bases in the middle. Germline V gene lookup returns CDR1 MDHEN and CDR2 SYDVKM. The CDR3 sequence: CASRGYGYTF. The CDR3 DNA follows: TGTGCCAGCAGAGGTTATGGCTACACCTTC.